Sequencing of this T cell receptor beta chain was carried out in a study of blood T cell repertoires in COVID-19. Clones were read by immunoSEQ multiplex PCR, and TCRdb kept only the in-frame ones, dropping some. The data hold around 300,000 clones, with 83% observed a single time. The CDR3 has 16 residues. J lost 3 bases, V lost 0 bases, and 5 bases had no gene match. The V gene's germline CDR1 is LGHNA and CDR2 YSLEER. This TCR was sampled from a woman aged 45 to 65 who had recovered from COVID-19. The sample was peripheral blood. This chain connects TRBV4-3 to TRBJ1-5, with TRBD1 matching 7 bases. CDR3: CASSQEAQGINQPQHF. CDR3 coding DNA: TGCGCCAGCAGCCAAGAGGCACAGGGGATCAATCAGCCCCAGCATTTT.